This is a list of T cell receptor beta chains from one sample in a study of CD8 T cells in ankylosing spondylitis. Each CDR3 protein is one row after TCRdb ran MiXCR on the 5' RACE reads. The sample gives under 150,000 distinct CDR3 sequences, 10% to 12% of which show up once; around 4.1% is in the top ten. The sequencing input was blood, either unsorted or a sorted T cell fraction (not recorded which). The receptors stem from a female donor with ankylosing spondylitis or in good health (not recorded which). The CDR3 runs from the conserved cysteine through the conserved F or W. D genes are given only for firm matches. Size values are once, few and many counts, or a class for expanded clones, and some rows have none.

-	TRBJ2-1	TRBV10-3	many	CAISESDNYNEQFF	TGTGCCATCAGTGAGTCGGACAACTACAATGAGCAGTTCTTC
-	TRBJ1-5	TRBV7-8	many	CASSLAGRGFQPQHF	TGTGCCAGCAGCTTAGCAGGTCGGGGATTTCAGCCCCAGCATTTT
TRBD2	TRBJ2-5	TRBV2	many	CASSSLEREFLSYQETQYF	TGTGCCAGCAGCTCTCTAGAGCGGGAGTTCCTCTCTTATCAAGAGACCCAGTACTTC
TRBD2	TRBJ2-2	TRBV20-1	many	CSARDWYSSGGPTGELFF	TGCAGTGCTAGAGATTGGTATAGTAGCGGGGGGCCGACCGGGGAGCTGTTTTTT
-	TRBJ1-5	TRBV18	few	CASSPRGDINQPQHF	TGTGCCAGCTCACCACGGGGGGACATCAATCAGCCCCAGCATTTT
-	TRBJ1-5	TRBV7-3	many	CASSPRTDYSNQPQHF	TGTGCCAGCAGCCCACGGACAGACTATAGCAATCAGCCCCAGCATTTT
TRBD1	TRBJ2-1	TRBV6-1	few	CASSGGGQGNNNEQFF	TGTGCCAGCAGTGGGGGGGGACAGGGAAATAACAATGAGCAGTTCTTC
-	TRBJ1-2	TRBV4-1	many	CASSQRLGEPHGYTF	TGCGCCAGCAGCCAAAGGCTGGGGGAACCGCATGGCTACACCTTC
TRBD1	TRBJ1-5	TRBV7-2	-	CASSLTDRTGQPQHF	TGTGCCAGCAGCTTAACGGACAGGACAGGCCAGCCCCAGCATTTT
-	TRBJ2-3	TRBV3-1	many	CASSPGYLADTQYF	TGTGCCAGCAGCCCAGGGTATTTGGCAGATACGCAGTATTTT
-	TRBJ1-3	TRBV20-1	many	CSATRDPRSGNTIYF	TGCAGTGCTACCCGGGACCCCCGCTCTGGAAACACCATATATTTT
-	TRBJ1-1	TRBV7-9	many	CASRTNTEAFF	TGTGCCAGCAGAACTAACACTGAAGCTTTCTTT
-	TRBJ1-1	TRBV2	many	CASSVQGTNTEAFF	TGTGCCAGCAGTGTTCAGGGGACGAACACTGAAGCTTTCTTT
-	TRBJ2-2	TRBV6-4	many	CASSESPPPTGELFF	TGTGCCAGCAGTGAAAGTCCCCCTCCCACCGGGGAGCTGTTTTTT
-	TRBJ2-7	TRBV7-9	many	CASSSRYDEGEQYF	TGTGCCAGCAGCTCCCGGTATGATGAGGGGGAGCAGTACTTC
TRBD1	TRBJ1-3	TRBV5-1	many	CASSLGTGENTIYF	TGCGCCAGCAGCTTGGGAACAGGGGAGAACACCATATATTTT
-	TRBJ2-2	TRBV24-1	-	CATCDPRGTEELFF	TGTGCCACCTGTGATCCCCGGGGGACCGAGGAGCTGTTTTTT
-	TRBJ1-5	TRBV4-2	few	CASSQTEAVYSNQPQHF	TGTGCCAGCAGCCAGACCGAGGCGGTGTATAGCAATCAGCCCCAGCATTTT
TRBD1	TRBJ1-1	TRBV5-6	many	CASSLGQDPINTEAFF	TGTGCCAGCAGCCTAGGACAGGACCCCATAAACACTGAAGCTTTCTTT
-	TRBJ1-5	TRBV20-1	many	CSARVGGDQPQHF	TGCAGTGCCCGGGTCGGGGGAGATCAGCCCCAGCATTTT
-	TRBJ1-1	TRBV24-1	few	CATSDLSSTEAFF	TGTGCCACCAGTGATTTAAGTAGCACTGAAGCTTTCTTT
TRBD2	TRBJ2-3	TRBV11-2	many	CASSLLPLAGAAPDTQYF	TGTGCCAGCAGCTTACTGCCTCTAGCGGGAGCGGCACCAGATACGCAGTATTTT
TRBD2	TRBJ2-1	TRBV7-2	few	CASRTAGAGGNEQFF	TGTGCCAGCAGGACAGCGGGAGCGGGGGGCAATGAGCAGTTCTTC
-	TRBJ1-1	TRBV18	many	CASSLTDTEAFF	TGTGCCAGCTCACTTACGGACACTGAAGCTTTCTTT
-	TRBJ2-4	TRBV7-8	many	CASSLGSRSGVVIQYF	TGTGCCAGCAGCTTAGGGTCACGGTCAGGAGTTGTCATTCAGTACTTC
TRBD1	TRBJ1-1	TRBV6-1	few	CASSRRDSNTEAFF	TGTGCCAGCAGTAGACGGGACAGCAACACTGAAGCTTTCTTT
TRBD1	TRBJ2-7	TRBV12-3/TRBV12-4	-	CASSPDRVAYEQYF	TGTGCCAGCAGCCCGGACAGGGTAGCCTACGAGCAGTACTTC
-	TRBJ2-1	TRBV6-4	many	CASSKSSYNEQFF	TGTGCCAGCTCGAAGAGCTCCTACAATGAGCAGTTCTTC
TRBD2	TRBJ2-3	TRBV5-1	many	CASSFLAGGPDTQYF	TGCGCCAGCAGCTTCCTAGCGGGGGGCCCAGATACGCAGTATTTT